What follows are 5 T cell receptor beta chains derived from one specimen sequenced in a study of yellow fever vaccine responses in identical twins (dated by TCRdb to the late 2010s). Library preparation used RT-PCR. TCRdb lists the instrument as Illumina HiSeq 2500. The raw public reads went through TCRdb reprocessing: fastp at Q25, MiXCR clone calling, in-frame beta chains kept. Rows matching on CDR3 protein sequence are summarized as one entry with the most common DNA and genes. This sample holds around 13,000 distinct CDR3 sequences; less than 85% were observed only once. The ten largest clones take up 0.55% to 0.85% of the sample. This specimen consisted of T cells from blood (PBMCs), unsorted or a sorted subset (not recorded which), obtained before or after yellow fever vaccination (not recorded which). These receptors were taken from a young woman who received the yellow fever vaccine. Donor details come from another sample of the same person, matched by shared clones.

The rearrangement joins TRBV10-1 to TRBJ2-7; 8 nucleotides align to TRBD1. The length of the CDR3 is 14 residues. V gave up 2 bases and J gave up 2 bases; unmatched junction bases: 2. The germline V gene encodes CDR1 WNHNN and CDR2 SYGVQD (reference sequence). CDR3 in DNA: TGCGCCAGCAGTGAGGACAGGGGAACCTACGAGCAGTACTTC. Residues: CASSEDRGTYEQYF.

The CDR3 nucleotides read TGTGCCAGCAGTGGGGACAGCGGTGTTTCACCCCTCCACTTT. It codes for CASSGDSGVSPLHF. V is TRBV2 and J is TRBJ1-6, with 7 bases that match TRBD1. V lost 4 bases, J lost 9 bases, and 6 bases stayed unmatched. This CDR3 is built from 14 residues. Per the germline V gene, CDR1 is SNHLY and CDR2 is FYNNEI.

The chain joins TRBV21-1 to TRBJ2-3; TRBD1 is taken as the D call from the table, unchecked against the DNA. TRBV21-1 is classified as a pseudogene. This CDR3 has 16 residues. CDR3 nucleotide sequence: TGTGCCAGCAGTAAAGGACAGGGCCCCTCCACAGATACGCAGTATTTT. Translating gives CASSKGQGPSTDTQYF.

The CDR3 DNA sequence: TGTGCCAGCAGCCCGCGACAGGCCCAGAATCAGCCCCAGCATTTT. This translates into CASSPRQAQNQPQHF. The V gene is TRBV6-1, the J gene TRBJ1-5, with D perhaps TRBD1 (6 bases). CDR3 size: 15 residues. CDR1 and CDR2 (germline): MNHNS, SASEGT. V was shortened by 6 bases and J by 4 bases, with 16 bases between the two germline ends.

The rearrangement uses TRBV6-2 or TRBV6-3 and TRBJ2-4; possibly TRBD2 for D (6 bases). The CDR3 is 14 amino acids. CDR1 and CDR2 from the germline V gene are MNHEY and SVGEGT. Trimming took off 2 bases at V and 1 base at J, with 6 bases between the two ends. In nucleotides, the CDR3 is TGTGCCAGCAGTTACGGAGGGGCCAAAAACATTCAGTACTTC. As protein: CASSYGGAKNIQYF.